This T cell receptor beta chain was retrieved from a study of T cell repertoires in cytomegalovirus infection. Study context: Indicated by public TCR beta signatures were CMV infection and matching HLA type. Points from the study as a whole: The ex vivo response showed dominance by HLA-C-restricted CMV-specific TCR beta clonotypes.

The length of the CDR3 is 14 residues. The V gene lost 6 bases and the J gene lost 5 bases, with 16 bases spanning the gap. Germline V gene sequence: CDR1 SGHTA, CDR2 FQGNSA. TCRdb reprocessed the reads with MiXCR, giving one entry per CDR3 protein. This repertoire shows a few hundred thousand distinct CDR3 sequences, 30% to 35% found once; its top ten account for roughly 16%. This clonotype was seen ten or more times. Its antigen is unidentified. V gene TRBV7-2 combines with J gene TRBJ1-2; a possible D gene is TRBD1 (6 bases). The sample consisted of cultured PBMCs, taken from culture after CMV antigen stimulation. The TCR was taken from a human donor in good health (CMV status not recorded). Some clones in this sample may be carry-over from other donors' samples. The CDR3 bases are TGTGCCAGCAGGCCCACAGGGATGGGGTATGGCTACACCTTC. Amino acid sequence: CASRPTGMGYGYTF. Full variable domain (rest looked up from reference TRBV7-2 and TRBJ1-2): GAGVSQSPSNKVTEKGKDVELRCDPISGHTALYWYRQSLGQGLEFLIYFQGNSAPDKSGLPSDRFSAERTGGSVSTLTIQRTQQEDSAVYLCASRPTGMGYGYTFGSGTRLTVV.